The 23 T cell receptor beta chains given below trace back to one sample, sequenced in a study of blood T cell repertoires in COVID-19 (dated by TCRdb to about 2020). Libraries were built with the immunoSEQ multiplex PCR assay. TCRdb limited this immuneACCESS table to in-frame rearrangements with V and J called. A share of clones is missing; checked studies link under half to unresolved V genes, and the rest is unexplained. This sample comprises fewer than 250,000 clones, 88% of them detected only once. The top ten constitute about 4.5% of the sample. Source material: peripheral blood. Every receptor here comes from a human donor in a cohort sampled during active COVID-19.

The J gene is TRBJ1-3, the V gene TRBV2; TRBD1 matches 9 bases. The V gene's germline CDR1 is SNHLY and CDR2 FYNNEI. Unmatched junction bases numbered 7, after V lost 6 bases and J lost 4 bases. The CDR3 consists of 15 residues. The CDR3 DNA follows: TGTGCCAGCAGGTCCACAGGGGGCAAGGGAAACACCATATATTTT. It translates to CASRSTGGKGNTIYF.

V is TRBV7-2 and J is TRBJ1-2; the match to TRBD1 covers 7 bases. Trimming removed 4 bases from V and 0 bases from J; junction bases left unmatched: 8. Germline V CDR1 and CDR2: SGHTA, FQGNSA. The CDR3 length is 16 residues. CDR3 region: CASSSQGDRANYGYTF. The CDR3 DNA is TGTGCCAGCAGCTCCCAGGGGGATCGAGCTAACTATGGCTACACCTTC.

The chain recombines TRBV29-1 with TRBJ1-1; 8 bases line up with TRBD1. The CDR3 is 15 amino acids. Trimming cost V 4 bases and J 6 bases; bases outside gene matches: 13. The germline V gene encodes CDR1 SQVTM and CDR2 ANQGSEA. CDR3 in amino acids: CSVGTPGQVLAEAFF. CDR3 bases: TGCAGCGTTGGCACGCCGGGACAGGTATTAGCTGAAGCTTTCTTT.

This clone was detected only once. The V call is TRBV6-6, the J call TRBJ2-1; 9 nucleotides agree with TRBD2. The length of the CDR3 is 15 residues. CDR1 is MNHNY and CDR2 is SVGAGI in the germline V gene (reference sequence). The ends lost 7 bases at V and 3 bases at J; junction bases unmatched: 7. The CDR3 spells CASTQASGVYNEQFF. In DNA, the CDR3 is TGTGCCAGCACCCAGGCTAGCGGGGTCTACAATGAGCAGTTCTTC.

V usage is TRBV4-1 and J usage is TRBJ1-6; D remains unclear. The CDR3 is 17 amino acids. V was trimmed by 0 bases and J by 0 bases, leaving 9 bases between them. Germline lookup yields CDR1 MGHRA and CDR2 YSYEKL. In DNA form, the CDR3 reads TGCGCCAGCAGCCAAGAAGCGGGGAGCTCCTATAATTCACCCCTCCACTTT. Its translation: CASSQEAGSSYNSPLHF.

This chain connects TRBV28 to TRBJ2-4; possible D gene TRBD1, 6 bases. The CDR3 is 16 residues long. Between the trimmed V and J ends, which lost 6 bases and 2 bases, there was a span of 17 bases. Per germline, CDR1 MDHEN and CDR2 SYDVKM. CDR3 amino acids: CASSSPTTGTKNIQYF. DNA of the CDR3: TGTGCCAGCAGCTCCCCTACTACAGGGACCAAAAACATTCAGTACTTC.

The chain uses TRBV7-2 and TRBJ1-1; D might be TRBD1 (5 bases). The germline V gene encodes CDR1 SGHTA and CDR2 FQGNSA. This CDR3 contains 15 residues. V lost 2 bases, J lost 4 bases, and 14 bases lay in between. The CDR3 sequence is CASSLPSGPATEAFF. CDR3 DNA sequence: TGTGCCAGCAGCTTACCCTCAGGGCCTGCCACTGAAGCTTTCTTT.

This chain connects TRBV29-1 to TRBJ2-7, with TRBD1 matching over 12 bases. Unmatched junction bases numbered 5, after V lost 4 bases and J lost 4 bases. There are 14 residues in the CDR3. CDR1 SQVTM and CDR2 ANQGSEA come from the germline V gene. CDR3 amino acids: CSVAPGQGAYEQYF. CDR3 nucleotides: TGCAGCGTTGCCCCGGGACAGGGGGCTTACGAGCAGTACTTC.

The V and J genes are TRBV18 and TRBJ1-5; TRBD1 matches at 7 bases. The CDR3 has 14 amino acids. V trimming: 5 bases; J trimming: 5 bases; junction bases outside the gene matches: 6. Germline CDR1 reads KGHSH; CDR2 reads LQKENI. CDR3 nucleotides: TGTGCCAGCTCAGCTGGAGGGGGCGATCAGCCCCAGCATTTT. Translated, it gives CASSAGGGDQPQHF.

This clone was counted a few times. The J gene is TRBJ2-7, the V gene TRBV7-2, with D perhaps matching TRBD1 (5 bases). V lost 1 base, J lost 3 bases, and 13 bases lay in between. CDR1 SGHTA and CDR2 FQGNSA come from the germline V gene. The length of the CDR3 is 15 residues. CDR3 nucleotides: TGTGCCAGCAGCTTAGTCGGCTCGCAGGGCTACGAGCAGTACTTC. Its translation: CASSLVGSQGYEQYF.

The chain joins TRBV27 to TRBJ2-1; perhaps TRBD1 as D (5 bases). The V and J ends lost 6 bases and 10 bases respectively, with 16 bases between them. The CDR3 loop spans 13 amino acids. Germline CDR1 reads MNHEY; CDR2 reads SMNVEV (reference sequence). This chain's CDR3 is CASSRLQGWEQFF. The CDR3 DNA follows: TGTGCCAGCAGCAGACTCCAGGGATGGGAGCAGTTCTTC.

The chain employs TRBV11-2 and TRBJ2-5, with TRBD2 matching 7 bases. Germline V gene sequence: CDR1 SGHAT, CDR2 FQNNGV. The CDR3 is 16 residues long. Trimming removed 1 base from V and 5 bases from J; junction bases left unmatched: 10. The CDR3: CASSLVRSGRRETQYF. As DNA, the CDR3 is TGTGCCAGCAGCTTAGTTCGGTCCGGGAGGAGGGAGACCCAGTACTTC.

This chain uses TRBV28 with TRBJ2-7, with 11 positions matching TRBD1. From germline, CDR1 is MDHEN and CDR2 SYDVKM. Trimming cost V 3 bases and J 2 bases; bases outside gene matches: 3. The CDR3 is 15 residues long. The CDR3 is CASSFGTGGTYEQYF. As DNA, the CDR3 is TGTGCCAGCAGTTTCGGGACAGGGGGGACCTACGAGCAGTACTTC.

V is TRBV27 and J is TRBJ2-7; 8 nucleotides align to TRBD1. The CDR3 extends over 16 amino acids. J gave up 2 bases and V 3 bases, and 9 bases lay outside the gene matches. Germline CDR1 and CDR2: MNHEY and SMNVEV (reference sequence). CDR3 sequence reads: CASSLLPGQETYEQYF. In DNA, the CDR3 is TGTGCCAGCAGTTTGCTCCCGGGACAGGAGACCTACGAGCAGTACTTC.

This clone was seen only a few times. Written as DNA, the CDR3 is TGCGCCAGCAGTGGGCTAGCGAGGGCCTACGAGCAGTACTTC. Encoded protein: CASSGLARAYEQYF. The rearrangement links TRBV10-2 to TRBJ2-7; D may be TRBD2 (6 bases). The CDR3 runs 14 residues. Germline assignment: CDR1 WSHSY and CDR2 SAAADI. Trimming took off 4 bases at V and 2 bases at J, with 12 bases between the two ends.

In DNA form, the CDR3 reads TGTGCCAGCAGCCAAGGACTACTAGCGGGGGCCCATCAAGAGACCCAGTACTTC. Translated, it gives CASSQGLLAGAHQETQYF. The chain joins TRBV3-1 (or the pseudogene TRBV3-2) to TRBJ2-5; 11 bases line up with TRBD2. This CDR3 spans 18 amino acids. The J segment lost 2 bases and the V segment lost 1 base, leaving 9 bases of the junction unmatched. Germline CDR1 reads LGHDT; CDR2 reads YNNKEL (reference sequence).

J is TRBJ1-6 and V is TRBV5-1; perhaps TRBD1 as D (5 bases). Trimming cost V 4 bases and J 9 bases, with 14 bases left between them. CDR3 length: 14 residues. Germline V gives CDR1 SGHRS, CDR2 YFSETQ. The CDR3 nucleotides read TGCGCCAGCAGCCCGGTGGGGGAGGGTTCACCCCTCCACTTT. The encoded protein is CASSPVGEGSPLHF.

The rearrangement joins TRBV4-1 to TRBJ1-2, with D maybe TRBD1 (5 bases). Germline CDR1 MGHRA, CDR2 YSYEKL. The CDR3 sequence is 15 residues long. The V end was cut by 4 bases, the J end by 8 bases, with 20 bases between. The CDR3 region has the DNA TGCGCCAGCAGCCCCGGGACGGGGGGTTTTCAAGGCTACACCTTC. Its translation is CASSPGTGGFQGYTF.

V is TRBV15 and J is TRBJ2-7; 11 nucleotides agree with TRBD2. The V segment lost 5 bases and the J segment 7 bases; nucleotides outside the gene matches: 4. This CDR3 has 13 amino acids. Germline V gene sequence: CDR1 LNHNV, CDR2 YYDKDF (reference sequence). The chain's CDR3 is CATSPRLAGEQYF. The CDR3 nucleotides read TGTGCCACCAGCCCACGACTAGCGGGGGAGCAGTACTTC.

CDR3 residues: CASSVRGQGNNSPLHF. The CDR3 coding sequence is TGCGCCAGCAGTGTGCGAGGACAGGGCAATAATTCACCCCTCCACTTT. The rearrangement uses TRBV5-1 and TRBJ1-6; TRBD1 aligns across 8 bases. Per the germline V gene, CDR1 is SGHRS and CDR2 is YFSETQ. J was trimmed by 5 bases and V by 5 bases; bases with no gene match: 9. The CDR3 runs to 16 residues.

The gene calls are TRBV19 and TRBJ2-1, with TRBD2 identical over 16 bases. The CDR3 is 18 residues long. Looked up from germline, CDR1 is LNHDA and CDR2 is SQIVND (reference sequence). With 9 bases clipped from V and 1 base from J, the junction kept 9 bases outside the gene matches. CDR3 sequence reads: CASGPGLAGGRSYNEQFF. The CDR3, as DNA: TGTGCCAGCGGACCGGGACTAGCGGGGGGGCGATCCTACAATGAGCAGTTCTTC.

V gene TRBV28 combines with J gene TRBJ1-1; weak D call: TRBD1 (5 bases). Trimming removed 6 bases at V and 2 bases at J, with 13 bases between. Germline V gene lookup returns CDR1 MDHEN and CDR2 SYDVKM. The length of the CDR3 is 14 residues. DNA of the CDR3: TGTGCCAGCAGAGGAAGGGGCCCCAACACTGAAGCTTTCTTT. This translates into CASRGRGPNTEAFF.

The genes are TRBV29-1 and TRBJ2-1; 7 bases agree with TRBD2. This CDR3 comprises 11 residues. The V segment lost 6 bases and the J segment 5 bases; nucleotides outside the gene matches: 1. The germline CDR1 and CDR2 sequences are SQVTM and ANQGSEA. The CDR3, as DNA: TGCAGCGTGGGGGGGGACAATGAGCAGTTCTTC. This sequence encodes CSVGGDNEQFF.